What follows are 28 T cell receptor beta chains derived from one specimen sequenced in a study of T-cell memory formation after mild COVID-19. Via MiXCR, TCRdb re-called the 5' RACE reads, giving one row per CDR3 protein. The repertoire holds fewer than 150,000 distinct CDR3 sequences, roughly 13% seen once, with 25% to 30% in the top ten. The specimen was PBMCs or a T cell subset sorted from them (not recorded which). The receptors derive from an adult woman who had mild COVID-19 (a few samples of this study predate the infection). Cell type and time point are not known.

This clonotype was observed a handful of times. This chain uses TRBV7-8 with TRBJ1-1; no firm D call. Trimming pared 7 bases from V and 4 bases from J, leaving 10 bases between. Germline V gene sequence: CDR1 SGHVS, CDR2 FQNEAQ. The CDR3 loop spans 12 amino acids. The CDR3 sequence is CASTITGTEAFF. In DNA form, the CDR3 reads TGTGCCAGCACCATTACGGGCACTGAAGCTTTCTTT.

This clonotype was detected only a few times. V is TRBV2 and J is TRBJ1-2, with 11 bases fitting TRBD1. Unmatched junction bases numbered 10, after V lost 7 bases and J lost 3 bases. The germline CDR1 and CDR2 sequences are SNHLY and FYNNEI. There are 16 residues in the CDR3. Here the CDR3 DNA reads TGTGCCAGCATGGTTGGACAGGGGGCTAGAGACTATGGCTACACCTTC. It encodes CASMVGQGARDYGYTF.

The rearrangement joins TRBV5-6 to TRBJ2-7; 7 bases map to TRBD1. Looked up from germline, CDR1 is SGHDT and CDR2 is YYEEEE. The V gene end was trimmed by 2 bases and the J gene end by 5 bases; junction bases not matched to a gene: 4. This CDR3 comprises 13 residues. The CDR3 sequence is CASSFEGGDEQYF. The CDR3 nucleotides are TGTGCCAGCAGCTTTGAAGGGGGCGACGAGCAGTACTTC.

There are many counts of this clonotype. The V and J genes are TRBV4-1 and TRBJ2-7; D perhaps matches TRBD1 (6 bases). CDR1 and CDR2 from the germline V gene are MGHRA and YSYEKL. Trimming stripped 4 bases from V and 0 bases from J, with 10 bases between. The CDR3 length is 14 residues. The CDR3 DNA reads TGCGCCAGCAGCCTGGGACAATCCTCCTACGAGCAGTACTTC. Translating gives CASSLGQSSYEQYF.

In this sample, this clonotype turned up a few times. The V and J genes are TRBV7-6 and TRBJ2-7, with TRBD1 matching 8 bases. Germline CDR1 is SGHVS and CDR2 is FNYEAQ. The CDR3 extends over 14 amino acids. V was clipped by 5 bases and J by 3 bases; unmatched bases: 6. CDR3 loop: CASSTPGQVYEQYF. The CDR3 coding sequence is TGTGCCAGCAGCACGCCGGGACAGGTCTACGAGCAGTACTTC.

In this sample, this clonotype turned up a few times. The rearrangement joins TRBV19 to TRBJ2-7, with 7 bases aligning to TRBD2. CDR1 is LNHDA, CDR2 SQIVND, per germline (reference sequence). The length of the CDR3 is 14 residues. The V segment lost 5 bases and the J segment 2 bases; nucleotides outside the gene matches: 6. The DNA for the CDR3 is TGTGCCAGTAGTCTGGGACTAACCCCCTACGAGCAGTACTTC. This gives the protein CASSLGLTPYEQYF.

The genes are TRBV30 and TRBJ1-1; weak D call: TRBD1 (6 bases). V lost 2 bases, J lost 1 base, and 11 bases lay in between. Germline CDR1 reads GTSNPN; CDR2 reads SVGIG (reference sequence). The CDR3 has 14 residues. In nucleotides, the CDR3 is TGTGCCTGGAGTAGGGGGGCTGGGAACACTGAAGCTTTCTTT. Translating it yields CAWSRGAGNTEAFF. Combining the CDR3 with reference TRBV30 and TRBJ1-1 gives the whole variable domain SQTIHQWPATLVQPVGSPLSLECTVEGTSNPNLYWYRQAAGRGLQLLFYSVGIGQISSEVPQNLSASRPQDRQFILSSKKLLLSDSGFYLCAWSRGAGNTEAFFGQGTRLTVV.

CDR3 in DNA: TGTGCCAGCACCCTTACTAGCGGTTACTCCTACGAGCAGTACTTC. Translated, it gives CASTLTSGYSYEQYF. V is TRBV28 and J is TRBJ2-7, with 8 positions matching TRBD2. Germline lookup yields CDR1 MDHEN and CDR2 SYDVKM. The V and J ends lost 7 bases and 0 bases, in that order; junction bases with no gene match: 8. CDR3 length equals 15 residues.

Only a few counts were recorded for this clonotype. The chain carries TRBV10-3 and TRBJ2-2; D remains unclear. The ends were cut back, 6 bases at V and 0 bases at J, with 8 bases in the middle. From germline, CDR1 is ENHRY and CDR2 SYGVKD. CDR3 length: 14 residues. Written as DNA, the CDR3 is TGTGCCATCAGGAATACAGCGAACACCGGGGAGCTGTTTTTT. It specifies CAIRNTANTGELFF.

This clonotype has a handful of counts. The chain couples TRBV7-9 to TRBJ2-5; 10 bases agree with TRBD2. V trimming: 2 bases; J trimming: 0 bases; junction bases outside the gene matches: 3. CDR3 length: 16 amino acids. Germline lookup yields CDR1 SEHNR and CDR2 FQNEAQ (reference sequence). The CDR3 region is CASSLRTSGDQETQYF. CDR3 nucleotides: TGTGCCAGCAGCTTACGTACTAGCGGGGACCAAGAGACCCAGTACTTC.

This clonotype was seen only a few times. The rearrangement uses TRBV4-1 and TRBJ2-5, with 11 bases matching TRBD1. The CDR3 length is 15 residues. V trimming: 4 bases; J trimming: 5 bases; junction bases outside the gene matches: 6. Germline V gene sequence: CDR1 MGHRA, CDR2 YSYEKL. CDR3 nucleotides: TGCGCCAGCAGCCTGGGACAGGGGGAATGGGAGACCCAGTACTTC. Amino acids: CASSLGQGEWETQYF.

The chain recombines TRBV7-3 with TRBJ2-2; 16 bases are shared with TRBD2. The junction had 5 bases not matched to a gene; V was cut back by 5 bases and J by 2 bases. This CDR3 contains 18 residues. Germline-derived CDR1 and CDR2 are SGHTA and FQGTGA. CDR3 nucleotide sequence: TGTGCCAGCAGCGCGGGGACTAGCGGGAGGGAAAACACCGGGGAGCTGTTTTTT. This sequence encodes CASSAGTSGRENTGELFF.

This clonotype was seen only a few times. V gene TRBV27 combines with J gene TRBJ2-3; D call uncertain. The CDR3 runs 15 residues. Germline V CDR1 and CDR2: MNHEY, SMNVEV (reference sequence). V lost 3 bases and J 2 bases, leaving 12 bases between the germline ends. In DNA, the CDR3 is TGTGCCAGCAGTTTTATTGGGCAGCACACAGATACGCAGTATTTT. Its protein is CASSFIGQHTDTQYF.

The rearrangement links TRBV18 to TRBJ1-1; D gene unclear. Trimming cost V 5 bases and J 3 bases, with 7 bases left between them. Germline CDR1 and CDR2: KGHSH and LQKENI. This CDR3 spans 12 amino acids. In DNA form, the CDR3 reads TGTGCCAGCTCAAGGCCGGACACTGAAGCTTTCTTT. Translation: CASSRPDTEAFF.

This clonotype was seen only a few times. The chain couples TRBV4-2 to TRBJ2-7; D unclear. This CDR3 has 12 residues. Trimming stripped 2 bases from V and 4 bases from J, with 6 bases between. CDR1 is LGHNA, CDR2 YNFKEQ, per germline. This chain's CDR3 is CASSQISYEQYF. CDR3 in DNA: TGTGCCAGCAGCCAAATCTCGTACGAGCAGTACTTC.

This clonotype was seen a handful of times. This rearrangement joins TRBV27 to TRBJ2-2; 13 bases are shared with TRBD2. CDR3 size: 16 residues. Germline V gene data show CDR1 as MNHEY and CDR2 as SMNVEV (reference sequence). The junction had 5 bases not matched to a gene; V was cut back by 0 bases and J by 10 bases. CDR3 region: CASSLSSGLAGMELFF. CDR3 DNA sequence: TGTGCCAGCAGTTTATCGTCGGGACTAGCGGGGATGGAGCTGTTTTTT.

There are a few counts of this clonotype. The rearrangement links TRBV6-5 to TRBJ1-1, with D maybe TRBD1 (5 bases). Germline loops: CDR1 MNHEY, CDR2 SVGAGI. This CDR3 has 17 residues. Deletions cut 5 bases from V and 0 bases from J, with 19 bases between. CDR3 residues: CASSLDGGFSMNTEAFF. CDR3 in DNA: TGTGCCAGCAGTCTCGATGGGGGTTTTTCAATGAACACTGAAGCTTTCTTT.

This clonotype was counted only a few times. The rearrangement uses TRBV20-1 and TRBJ2-3, with 9 positions matching TRBD2. V gave up 0 bases and J gave up 0 bases; unmatched junction bases: 13. Germline loops: CDR1 DFQATT, CDR2 SNEGSKA (reference sequence). CDR3 length: 19 residues. The DNA of the CDR3 is TGCAGTGCTAGAGATCTTCAGGCTAGCGGGACGACTAGCACAGATACGCAGTATTTT. This translates into CSARDLQASGTTSTDTQYF.

This clonotype was seen only a few times. V is TRBV6-5 and J is TRBJ1-1; D perhaps matches TRBD1 (5 bases). V lost 7 bases and J lost 4, with 16 bases in between. Germline V CDR1 and CDR2: MNHEY, SVGAGI. This CDR3 has 14 residues. CDR3 DNA sequence: TGTGCCAGCATAGATGCGGGGCTCGGCACTGAAGCTTTCTTT. Encoded protein: CASIDAGLGTEAFF.

The V and J genes are TRBV28 and TRBJ2-7; TRBD1 is a possible D gene (5 bases). CDR1 is MDHEN, CDR2 SYDVKM, per germline. The CDR3 length is 17 residues. V dropped 9 bases and J dropped 3 bases, with 27 bases sitting between them. Here the CDR3 DNA reads TGTGCCAGTCACACGACAGAATCTCCCTCCCCCTACTACGAGCAGTACTTC. This encodes CASHTTESPSPYYEQYF.

The V and J genes are TRBV9 and TRBJ1-3; D may be TRBD1 (5 bases). Trimming removed 4 bases at V and 4 bases at J, with 21 bases between. CDR3 size: 17 residues. From germline, CDR1 is SGDLS and CDR2 YYNGEE. The CDR3 DNA reads TGTGCCAGCAGCCCCGGGTGGGGCTCCCTATCAGGAAACACCATATATTTT. Protein sequence: CASSPGWGSLSGNTIYF.

In its sample, this clonotype was seen many times. The V and J genes are TRBV13 and TRBJ2-5; TRBD2 might be the D (6 bases). Trimming took off 1 base at V and 2 bases at J, with 14 bases between the two ends. Germline CDR1 and CDR2: PRHDT and FYEKMQ (reference sequence). CDR3 length equals 16 residues. The DNA for the CDR3 is TGTGCCAGCAGCTTAGACTCCAGCGGGCCACAAGAGACCCAGTACTTC. Its translation is CASSLDSSGPQETQYF. The full variable domain, with the rest looked up from reference TRBV13 and TRBJ2-5, is AAGVIQSPRHLIKEKRETATLKCYPIPRHDTVYWYQQGPGQDPQFLISFYEKMQSDKGSIPDRFSAQQFSDYHSELNMSSLELGDSALYFCASSLDSSGPQETQYFGPGTRLLVL.

This clonotype appeared many times. The chain combines TRBV4-2 with TRBJ2-2; no definite D call. V was shortened by 4 bases and J by 1 base, with 13 bases between the two germline ends. Germline-derived CDR1 and CDR2 are LGHNA and YNFKEQ. The length of the CDR3 is 16 residues. CDR3 in DNA: TGTGCCAGCAGCCTACCTAAGACACGGAACACCGGGGAGCTGTTTTTT. It codes for CASSLPKTRNTGELFF.

This clonotype was seen a handful of times. The rearrangement joins TRBV7-9 to TRBJ2-1; 9 nucleotides agree with TRBD2. Germline CDR1 is SEHNR and CDR2 is FQNEAQ (reference sequence). This CDR3 contains 16 residues. The junction had 10 bases not matched to a gene; V was cut back by 1 base and J by 9 bases. CDR3 nucleotide sequence: TGTGCCAGCAGCTTAGGGGCTAGCGGGGCACGGAGTGAGCAGTTCTTC. The encoded protein is CASSLGASGARSEQFF.

This clonotype was observed a handful of times. The J gene is TRBJ2-1, the V gene TRBV20-1; D tentatively reads TRBD1 or TRBD2 (5 bases each). The CDR3 runs 14 residues. Trimming took off 5 bases at V and 4 bases at J, with 15 bases between the two ends. Per germline, CDR1 DFQATT and CDR2 SNEGSKA (reference sequence). The CDR3 DNA reads as TGCAGTGCTTTCCGGGACCAACGATACAATGAGCAGTTCTTC. Translated, it gives CSAFRDQRYNEQFF.

The sample holds a few counts of this clonotype. This rearrangement joins TRBV27 to TRBJ2-1; 11 bases align to TRBD2. CDR3 length equals 17 residues. Germline CDR1 is MNHEY and CDR2 is SMNVEV (reference sequence). V lost 7 bases and J lost 4; bases outside the gene matches: 12. The CDR3 sequence is CASKLGTSGFPYNEQFF. CDR3 DNA: TGTGCCAGCAAGCTGGGGACTAGCGGATTTCCGTACAATGAGCAGTTCTTC.

This clonotype was observed at least ten times. V is TRBV7-9 and J is TRBJ2-3; 7 bases align to TRBD2. V lost 4 bases to trimming and J lost 3 bases; unmatched junction nucleotides: 7. The CDR3 is 15 residues long. Looked up from germline, CDR1 is SEHNR and CDR2 is FQNEAQ (reference sequence). The CDR3 DNA is TGTGCCAGCAGCTCGCCGGGAGGAGTTACAGATACGCAGTATTTT. Protein sequence: CASSSPGGVTDTQYF.

J is TRBJ2-5 and V is TRBV6-5; D not resolved. This CDR3 is 14 amino acids long. Trimming pared 5 bases from V and 0 bases from J, leaving 10 bases between. Per germline, CDR1 MNHEY and CDR2 SVGAGI. The CDR3 here is CASSVRAHQETQYF. In DNA form, the CDR3 reads TGTGCCAGCAGTGTGCGAGCGCACCAAGAGACCCAGTACTTC.